Following are 7 T cell receptor beta chains from one sample sequenced in a study of T cells in Graves' hyperthyroidism and ophthalmopathy. TCR beta CDR3 region amplification was performed from RNA transcripts. Using the HTBI primer set, a first-round RT-PCR was run on the TCR CDR3. TCRdb passed the multiplex PCR reads through MiXCR, listing each CDR3 protein once. The sample lists about 620,000 distinct CDR3 sequences; around 15% were seen once. Material for sequencing was blood. All receptors come from a woman aged 25 to 39 with Graves' hyperthyroidism.

This clonotype appeared many times. The gene calls are TRBV6-2 or TRBV6-3 and TRBJ2-6; D remains unclear. From germline, CDR1 is MNHEY and CDR2 SVGEGT. The CDR3 totals 13 residues. V shed 4 bases and J shed 4 bases, with 5 bases lying between them. CDR3 sequence (DNA): TGTGCCAGCAGTTCCACCGGGGCCAACGTCCTGACTTTC. Translating it yields CASSSTGANVLTF.

This clonotype was counted a few times. The V and J genes are TRBV6-1 and TRBJ2-1, with D perhaps matching TRBD1 or TRBD2 (5 bases each). Germline V gene sequence: CDR1 MNHNS, CDR2 SASEGT. Trimming took off 10 bases at V and 8 bases at J, with 24 bases between the two ends. This CDR3 region has 15 residues. The CDR3 sequence is CATVGAWGSRDEQFF. Written as DNA, the CDR3 is TGTGCCACCGTCGGGGCCTGGGGGAGTCGGGATGAGCAGTTCTTC.

The chain combines TRBV20-1 with TRBJ2-3; tentatively, D is TRBD2 (5 bases). Trimming stripped 7 bases from V and 0 bases from J, with 8 bases between. The CDR3 loop spans 12 amino acids. Germline values: CDR1 DFQATT, CDR2 SNEGSKA (reference sequence). The DNA for the CDR3 is TGCAGTGGGTGGGAGAGCACAGATACGCAGTATTTT. This encodes CSGWESTDTQYF.

This clonotype has only a few counts. The gene calls are TRBV6-2 or TRBV6-3 and TRBJ1-2, with TRBD1 identical over 7 bases. CDR1 is MNHEY and CDR2 is SVGEGT in the germline V gene. The junction had 5 bases not matched to a gene; V was cut back by 6 bases and J by 4 bases. The CDR3 totals 13 residues. The CDR3 loop reads CASSRDSTYGYTF. CDR3 in DNA: TGTGCCAGCAGCCGGGACAGTACCTATGGCTACACCTTC.

The rearrangement uses TRBV6-1 and TRBJ2-3, with a tentative D call TRBD2 (5 bases). The CDR3 contains 16 residues. The V end lost 10 bases, the J end lost 0 bases, and 20 bases lay between the germline ends. The germline V gene has CDR1 MNHNS and CDR2 SASEGT. Written as DNA, the CDR3 is TGTGCCACCTCCGACCCGGGAACCGATAGCACAGATACGCAGTATTTT. Amino acids: CATSDPGTDSTDTQYF.

This clonotype was recorded at least ten times. The gene calls are TRBV3-1 and TRBJ2-7; possible D gene TRBD2, 5 bases. V gave up 4 bases and J gave up 3 bases, with 19 bases separating them. Per germline, CDR1 LGHDT and CDR2 YNNKEL (reference sequence). The CDR3 sequence is 16 residues long. CDR3 in DNA: TGTGCCAGCAGCCCCACCCGGGGTACCGTCTTCTACGAGCAGTACTTC. Residues: CASSPTRGTVFYEQYF.

This clonotype occurred many times. The chain uses TRBV12-3 or TRBV12-4 and TRBJ1-1; D is ambiguous. The CDR3 contains 12 residues. V lost 3 bases and J 5 bases, leaving 7 bases between the germline ends. CDR3 in amino acids: CASSLGWTEAFF. The CDR3 DNA is TGTGCCAGCAGTTTGGGGTGGACTGAAGCTTTCTTT.